This T cell receptor beta chain was captured in a study of CDR3 diversity in severe acne (dated by TCRdb to the late 2010s). The method behind the library was PCR. Sequencing was carried out with an Illumina HiSeq 2000. TCRdb itself trimmed the public reads at Q25 with fastp, ran MiXCR and retained productive beta chains. Entries that share a CDR3 protein sequence are merged under the most common genes and DNA. Present in this sample are around 100,000 distinct CDR3 sequences, about half of which were seen just once. The ten top clones hold 12% of the sample. From its cysteine to its phenylalanine, the CDR3 spans 17 amino acids. The retained sequence is limited to the CDR3, 51 bases, with the frame set at the first base. Compared with germline, V lacks 2 bases and J lacks 1 base; bases without a gene match: 7. This clonotype was observed at least ten times. The antigen it binds to is not known. Base-call qualities are not available, and no considerably larger clone is one nucleotide away.

The chain was built from TRBV12-3 or TRBV12-4 and TRBJ2-7; TRBD2 lines up with 11 middle nucleotides. The sequence derives from a male donor with acne. Sequencing was done on a sample of blood. The nucleotide sequence is TGTGCCAGCAGTTTAATGCTAGCGGGAGGCCCTTCCTACGAGCAGTACTTC. Its product reads: CASSLMLAGGPSYEQYF.